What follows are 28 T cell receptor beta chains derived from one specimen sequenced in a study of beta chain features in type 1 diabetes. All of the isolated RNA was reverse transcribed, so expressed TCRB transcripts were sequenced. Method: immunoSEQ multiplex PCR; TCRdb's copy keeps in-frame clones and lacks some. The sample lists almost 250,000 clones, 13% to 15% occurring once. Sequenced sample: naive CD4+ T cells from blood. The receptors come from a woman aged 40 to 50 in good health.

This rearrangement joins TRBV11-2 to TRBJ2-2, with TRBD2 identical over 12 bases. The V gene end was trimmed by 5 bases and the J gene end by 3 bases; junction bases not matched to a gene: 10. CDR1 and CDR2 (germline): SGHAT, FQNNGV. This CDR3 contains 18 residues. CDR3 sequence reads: CASSERVLAGGHTGELFF. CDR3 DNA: TGTGCCAGCAGCGAACGGGTTCTAGCGGGGGGGCACACCGGGGAGCTGTTTTTT.

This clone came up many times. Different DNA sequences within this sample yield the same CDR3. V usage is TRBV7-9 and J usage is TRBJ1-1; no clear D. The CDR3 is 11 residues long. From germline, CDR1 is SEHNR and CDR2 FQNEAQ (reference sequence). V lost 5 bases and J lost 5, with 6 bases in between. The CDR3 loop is CASSLRTEAFF. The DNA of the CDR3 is TGTGCCAGCAGCCTACGTACTGAAGCTTTCTTT.

CDR3 protein: CASRLGPGEKLFF. The CDR3 nucleotides are TGTGCCAGCAGGCTGGGGCCCGGTGAAAAACTGTTTTTT. The chain links TRBV2 to TRBJ1-4; D perhaps matches TRBD1 (5 bases). Between the trimmed V and J ends, which lost 6 bases and 7 bases, there was a span of 12 bases. Looked up from germline, CDR1 is SNHLY and CDR2 is FYNNEI. The CDR3 extends over 13 amino acids. The full variable domain, completed using reference TRBV2 and TRBJ1-4, is EPEVTQTPSHQVTQMGQEVILRCVPISNHLYFYWYRQILGQKVEFLVSFYNNEISEKSEIFDDQFSVERPDGSNFTLKIRSTKLEDSAMYFCASRLGPGEKLFFGSGTQLSVL.

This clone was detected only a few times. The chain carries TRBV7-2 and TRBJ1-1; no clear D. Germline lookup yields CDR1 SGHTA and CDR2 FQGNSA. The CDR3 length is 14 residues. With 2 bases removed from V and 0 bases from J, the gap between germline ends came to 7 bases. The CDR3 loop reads CASSLNGVNTEAFF. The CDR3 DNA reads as TGTGCCAGCAGCTTAAACGGTGTGAACACTGAAGCTTTCTTT.

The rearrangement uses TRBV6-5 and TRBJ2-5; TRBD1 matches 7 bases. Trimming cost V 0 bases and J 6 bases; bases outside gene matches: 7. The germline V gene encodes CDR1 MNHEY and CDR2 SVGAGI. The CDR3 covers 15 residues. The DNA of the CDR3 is TGTGCCAGCAGTTACTCAAAGACAGGGAGAAAGACCCAGTACTTC. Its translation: CASSYSKTGRKTQYF.

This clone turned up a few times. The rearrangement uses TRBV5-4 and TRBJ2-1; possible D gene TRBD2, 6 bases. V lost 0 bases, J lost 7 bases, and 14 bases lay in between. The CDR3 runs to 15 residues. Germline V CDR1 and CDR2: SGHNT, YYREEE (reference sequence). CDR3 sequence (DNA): TGTGCCAGCAGCTTGGCCGTAGGGCGGGGAAATGAGCAGTTCTTC. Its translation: CASSLAVGRGNEQFF.

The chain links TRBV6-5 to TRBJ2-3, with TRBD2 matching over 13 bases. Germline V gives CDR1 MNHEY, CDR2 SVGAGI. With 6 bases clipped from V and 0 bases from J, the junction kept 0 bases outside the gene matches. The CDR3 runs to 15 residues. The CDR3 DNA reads TGTGCCAGCAGACTAGCGGGGGGGAGCACAGATACGCAGTATTTT. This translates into CASRLAGGSTDTQYF.

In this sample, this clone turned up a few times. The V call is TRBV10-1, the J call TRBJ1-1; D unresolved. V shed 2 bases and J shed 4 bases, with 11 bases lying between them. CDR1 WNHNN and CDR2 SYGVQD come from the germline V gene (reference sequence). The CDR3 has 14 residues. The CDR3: CASSERTAGTEAFF. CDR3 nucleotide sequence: TGCGCCAGCAGTGAGCGGACCGCGGGCACTGAAGCTTTCTTT.

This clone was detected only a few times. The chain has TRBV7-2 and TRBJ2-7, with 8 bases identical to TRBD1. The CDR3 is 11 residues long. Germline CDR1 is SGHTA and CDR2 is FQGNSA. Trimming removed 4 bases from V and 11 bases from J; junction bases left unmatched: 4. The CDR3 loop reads CASSSGQVEYF. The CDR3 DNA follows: TGTGCCAGCAGCTCGGGACAGGTCGAGTACTTC. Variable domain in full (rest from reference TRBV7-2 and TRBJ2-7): GAGVSQSPSNKVTEKGKDVELRCDPISGHTALYWYRQSLGQGLEFLIYFQGNSAPDKSGLPSDRFSAERTGGSVSTLTIQRTQQEDSAVYLCASSSGQVEYFGPGTRLTVT.

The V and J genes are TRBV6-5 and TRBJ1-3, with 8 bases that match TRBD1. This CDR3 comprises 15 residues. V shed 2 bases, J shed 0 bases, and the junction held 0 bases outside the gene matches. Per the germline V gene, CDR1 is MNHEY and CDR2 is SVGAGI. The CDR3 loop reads CASSYGQGSGNTIYF. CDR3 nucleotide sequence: TGTGCCAGCAGTTACGGACAGGGCTCTGGAAACACCATATATTTT.

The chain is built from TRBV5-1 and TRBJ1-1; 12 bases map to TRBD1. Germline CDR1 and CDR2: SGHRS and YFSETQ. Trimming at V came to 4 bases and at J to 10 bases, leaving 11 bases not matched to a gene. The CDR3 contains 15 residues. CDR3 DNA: TGCGCCAGCAGCCCCGGGACAGGGGGCATTGGCGCAGCTTTCTTT. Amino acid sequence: CASSPGTGGIGAAFF.

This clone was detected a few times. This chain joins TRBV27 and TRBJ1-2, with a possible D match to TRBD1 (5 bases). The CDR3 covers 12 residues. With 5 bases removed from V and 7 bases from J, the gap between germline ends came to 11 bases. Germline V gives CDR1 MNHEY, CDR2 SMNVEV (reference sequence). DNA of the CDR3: TGTGCCAGCAGTCCTCGGGGGAGTGGCTACACCTTC. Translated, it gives CASSPRGSGYTF.

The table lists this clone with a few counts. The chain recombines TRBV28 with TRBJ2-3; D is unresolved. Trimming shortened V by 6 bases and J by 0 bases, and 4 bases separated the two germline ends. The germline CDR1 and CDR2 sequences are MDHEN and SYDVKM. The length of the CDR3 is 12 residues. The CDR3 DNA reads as TGTGCCAGCAGCCGGAGCACAGATACGCAGTATTTT. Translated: CASSRSTDTQYF.

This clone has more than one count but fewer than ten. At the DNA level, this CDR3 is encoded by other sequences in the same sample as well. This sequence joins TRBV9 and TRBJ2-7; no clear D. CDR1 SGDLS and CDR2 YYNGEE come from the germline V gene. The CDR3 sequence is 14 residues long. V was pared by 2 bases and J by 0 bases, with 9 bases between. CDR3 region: CASSVTASSYEQYF. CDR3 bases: TGTGCCAGCAGCGTCACTGCTAGCTCCTACGAGCAGTACTTC.

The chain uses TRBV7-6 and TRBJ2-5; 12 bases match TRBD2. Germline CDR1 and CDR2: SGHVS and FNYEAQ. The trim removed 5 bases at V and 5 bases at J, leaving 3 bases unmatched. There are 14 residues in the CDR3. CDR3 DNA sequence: TGTGCCAGCAGCCGACTAGCGGGGGCTGAGACCCAGTACTTC. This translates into CASSRLAGAETQYF.

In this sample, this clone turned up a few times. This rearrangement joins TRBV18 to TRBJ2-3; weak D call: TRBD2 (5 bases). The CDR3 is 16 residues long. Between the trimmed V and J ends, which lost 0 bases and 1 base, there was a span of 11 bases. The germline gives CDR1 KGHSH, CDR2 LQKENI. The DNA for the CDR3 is TGTGCCAGCTCACCACCCGGGGTGAGGGGCACAGATACGCAGTATTTT. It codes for CASSPPGVRGTDTQYF.

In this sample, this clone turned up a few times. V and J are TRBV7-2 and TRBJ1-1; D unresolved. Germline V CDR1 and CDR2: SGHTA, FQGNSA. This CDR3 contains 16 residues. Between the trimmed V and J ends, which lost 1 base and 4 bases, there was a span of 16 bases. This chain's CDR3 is CASSLGGGRVGTEAFF. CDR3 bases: TGTGCCAGCAGCTTAGGGGGAGGGAGGGTCGGCACTGAAGCTTTCTTT.

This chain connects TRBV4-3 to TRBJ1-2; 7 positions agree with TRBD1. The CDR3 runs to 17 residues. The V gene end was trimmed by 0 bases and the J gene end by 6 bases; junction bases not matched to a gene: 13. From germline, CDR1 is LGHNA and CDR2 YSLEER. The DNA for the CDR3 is TGCGCCAGCAGCCAAGATCCTTGGGCGGACAGGTTCGATGGCTACACCTTC. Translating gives CASSQDPWADRFDGYTF.

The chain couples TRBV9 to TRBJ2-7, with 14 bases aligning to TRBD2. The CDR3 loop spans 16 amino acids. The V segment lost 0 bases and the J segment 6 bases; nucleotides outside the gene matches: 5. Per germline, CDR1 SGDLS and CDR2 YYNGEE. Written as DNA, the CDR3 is TGTGCCAGCAGCGTAGCTACCGGGACTAGCGGGGGCGAGCAGTACTTC. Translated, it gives CASSVATGTSGGEQYF.

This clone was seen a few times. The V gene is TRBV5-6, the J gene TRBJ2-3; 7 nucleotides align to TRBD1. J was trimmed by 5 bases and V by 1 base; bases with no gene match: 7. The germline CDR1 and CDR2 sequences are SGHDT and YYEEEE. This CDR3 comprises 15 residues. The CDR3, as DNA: TGTGCCAGCAGCTTGAGGCAGGGGGTTGGAGATACGCAGTATTTT. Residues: CASSLRQGVGDTQYF.

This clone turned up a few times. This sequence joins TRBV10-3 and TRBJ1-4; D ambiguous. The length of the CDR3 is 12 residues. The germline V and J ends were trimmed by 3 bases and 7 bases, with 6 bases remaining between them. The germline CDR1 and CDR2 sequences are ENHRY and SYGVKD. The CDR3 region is CAISDRREKLFF. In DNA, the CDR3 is TGTGCCATCAGTGACAGGCGTGAAAAACTGTTTTTT.

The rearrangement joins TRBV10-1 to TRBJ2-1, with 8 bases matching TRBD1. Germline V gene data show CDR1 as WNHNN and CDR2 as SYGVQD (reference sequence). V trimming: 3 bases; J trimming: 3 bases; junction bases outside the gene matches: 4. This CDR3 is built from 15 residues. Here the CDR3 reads CASSDGGTGYNEQFF. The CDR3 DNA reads TGCGCCAGCAGTGATGGAGGGACAGGCTACAATGAGCAGTTCTTC.

CDR3 nucleotides: TGCGCCAGCAGCTTGTCCGTGACTAGCGCATCAGATACGCAGTATTTT. This translates into CASSLSVTSASDTQYF. The V call is TRBV5-1, the J call TRBJ2-3, with TRBD2 matching 8 bases. Trimming took 1 base from V and 4 from J; bases not matched to a gene: 8. Per germline, CDR1 SGHRS and CDR2 YFSETQ. The CDR3 consists of 16 residues.

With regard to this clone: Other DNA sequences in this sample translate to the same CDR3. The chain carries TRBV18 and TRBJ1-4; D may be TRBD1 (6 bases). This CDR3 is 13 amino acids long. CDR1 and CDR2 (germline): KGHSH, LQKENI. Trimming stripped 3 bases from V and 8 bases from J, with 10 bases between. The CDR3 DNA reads TGTGCCAGCTCACCCCGGACAGACGAAAAACTGTTTTTT. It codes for CASSPRTDEKLFF.

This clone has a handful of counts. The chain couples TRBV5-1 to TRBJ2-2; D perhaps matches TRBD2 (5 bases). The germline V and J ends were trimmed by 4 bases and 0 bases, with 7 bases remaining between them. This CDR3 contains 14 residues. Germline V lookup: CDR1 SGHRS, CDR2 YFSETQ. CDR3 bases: TGCGCCAGCAGCGGGAGCCCGAACACCGGGGAGCTGTTTTTT. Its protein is CASSGSPNTGELFF.

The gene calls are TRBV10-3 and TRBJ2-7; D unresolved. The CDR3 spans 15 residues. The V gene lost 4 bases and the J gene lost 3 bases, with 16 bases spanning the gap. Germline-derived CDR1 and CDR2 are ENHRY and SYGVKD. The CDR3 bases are TGTGCCATCAGTGGAGATACAGACCCCTACTACGAGCAGTACTTC. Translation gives CAISGDTDPYYEQYF.

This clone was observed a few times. CDR3 region: CASSGHDWVPEAFF. In DNA form, the CDR3 reads TGTGCCAGCAGCGGCCATGACTGGGTACCTGAAGCTTTCTTT. The chain recombines TRBV6-5 with TRBJ1-1; D gene uncertain. Germline CDR1 and CDR2: MNHEY and SVGAGI. V was clipped by 6 bases and J by 6 bases, with 17 bases between them. There are 14 residues in the CDR3.

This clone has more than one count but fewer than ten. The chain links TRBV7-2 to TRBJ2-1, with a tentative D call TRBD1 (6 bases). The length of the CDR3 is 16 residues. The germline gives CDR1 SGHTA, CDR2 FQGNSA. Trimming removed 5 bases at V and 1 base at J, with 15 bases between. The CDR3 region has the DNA TGTGCCAGCAGCCTTAGCATGGGGGCATCCTACAATGAGCAGTTCTTC. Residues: CASSLSMGASYNEQFF.